This T cell receptor (beta chain) was observed in a study of graft-versus-host responses after intestinal transplantation. Looking at the study overall: Every recipient underwent anti-thymocyte globulin induction, then tacrolimus and steroids for roughly 3 years.

Only in-frame clones appear in the TCRdb table, and some are missing; sequencing was by immunoSEQ multiplex PCR. Of about 47,000 clones in the sample, approximately 95% were seen once. About this clone: Its specificity is unknown.

The sequence came from a human donor who was the organ donor for an intestinal transplant. The material sequenced was unstimulated CD8+ T cells sorted from spleen or lymph node cells, taken before transplant.

In DNA form, the CDR3 reads TGTGCCAGCAGTTGGGGGGATACGCAGTATTTT. Protein: CASSWGDTQYF. This chain joins TRBV28 and TRBJ2-3; D could derive from TRBD1 or TRBD2 (5 bases each). The V gene's germline CDR1 is MDHEN and CDR2 SYDVKM. V lost 4 bases and J lost 6, with 5 bases in between. The CDR3 contains 11 residues.